Listed below are T cell receptor beta chains from one sample, sequenced in a study of shared clonotypes between healthy human individuals. TCRdb keeps only in-frame clones here, not all; method: immunoSEQ multiplex PCR. Of roughly 2.6 million clones listed, approximately 94% are singletons. The sample consisted of naive CD4+ T cells sorted from blood. The receptors come from a man aged 18 to 30 in good health. Both conserved end residues are part of each CDR3. The order of the fields is D gene, clone size, V gene, J gene, CDR3 length, CDR3 DNA, CDR3 protein. A D gene is named only where the DNA matches it firmly. A clone size is listed for some rows: how often the clone was seen (once, few, many), or a class if it is expanded.

D: TRBD1; size: NA; V: TRBV6-1; J: TRBJ1-6; length: 16; DNA: TGTGCCAGCAGTGACTTAACCAACAGGGGAAGCTCACCCCTCCACTTT; CDR3: CASSDLTNRGSSPLHF
D: TRBD2; size: NA; V: TRBV19; J: TRBJ2-7; length: 17; DNA: TGTGCCAGTAGTCCACGCGGACTAGCGGCCGATTTTTCCGAGCAGTACTTC; CDR3: CASSPRGLAADFSEQYF
D: TRBD1; size: NA; V: TRBV28; J: TRBJ2-2; length: 16; DNA: TGTGCCAGCAGTTTTCCGGGGACAGGGATGTCCGGGGAGCTGTTTTTT; CDR3: CASSFPGTGMSGELFF
D: TRBD1; size: NA; V: TRBV28; J: TRBJ1-5; length: 15; DNA: TGTGCCAGCAAGGGACAGGGGGTCGGCAATCAGCCCCAGCATTTT; CDR3: CASKGQGVGNQPQHF
D: TRBD1; size: NA; V: TRBV5-6; J: TRBJ2-7; length: 14; DNA: TGTGCCAGCAGGTGGACAGGGGAGGGAGGGGAGCAGTACTTC; CDR3: CASRWTGEGGEQYF
D: NA; size: NA; V: TRBV5-1; J: TRBJ2-6; length: 14; DNA: TGCGCCAGCAGTCAGGTCTCTGGGGCCAACGTCCTGACTTTC; CDR3: CASSQVSGANVLTF
D: TRBD1; size: NA; V: TRBV7-2; J: TRBJ2-3; length: 14; DNA: TGTGCCAGCAGCTTAGAACAGGGGAAAGATACGCAGTATTTT; CDR3: CASSLEQGKDTQYF
D: TRBD2; size: NA; V: TRBV4-1; J: TRBJ2-4; length: 18; DNA: TGCGCCAGCAGCCCAGGGCTAGCGGGGGGTTTAGCCAAAAACATTCAGTACTTC; CDR3: CASSPGLAGGLAKNIQYF
D: TRBD2; size: NA; V: TRBV7-8; J: TRBJ2-4; length: 16; DNA: TGTGCCAGCAGCCCGAGGACTAGCGGGAGTCGTAACATTCAGTACTTC; CDR3: CASSPRTSGSRNIQYF
D: NA; size: once; V: TRBV7-3; J: TRBJ1-1; length: 15; DNA: TGTGCCAGCAGCTGCCCATTACAGGGGAACACTGAAGCTTTCTTT; CDR3: CASSCPLQGNTEAFF
D: NA; size: NA; V: TRBV5-1; J: TRBJ1-5; length: 15; DNA: TGCGCCAGCAGCTTGGGACCGAGTAGCAATCAGCCCCAGCATTTT; CDR3: CASSLGPSSNQPQHF
D: NA; size: NA; V: TRBV5-8; J: TRBJ1-5; length: 14; DNA: TGTGCCAGCAGCTTGGCCAAGGGCCCGGGGCCCCAGCATTTT; CDR3: CASSLAKGPGPQHF
D: NA; size: NA; V: TRBV7-6; J: TRBJ2-1; length: 16; DNA: TGTGCCAGCAGCTTAGCGGATGGTAACCCCTGGAATGAGCAGTTCTTC; CDR3: CASSLADGNPWNEQFF
D: TRBD1; size: NA; V: TRBV7-9; J: TRBJ2-3; length: 16; DNA: TGTGCCAGCAGCTTCGGGGACAGTGGAGGCACAGATACGCAGTATTTT; CDR3: CASSFGDSGGTDTQYF
D: TRBD2; size: few; V: TRBV19; J: TRBJ2-2; length: 15; DNA: TGTGCCAGTAGTACGGGACTAGCGGGAGCCGGGGAGCTGTTTTTT; CDR3: CASSTGLAGAGELFF
D: NA; size: NA; V: TRBV5-1; J: TRBJ2-2; length: 17; DNA: TGCGCCAGCAGCTGGCGGGCGGATAGATTAAACACCGGGGAGCTGTTTTTT; CDR3: CASSWRADRLNTGELFF
D: NA; size: NA; V: TRBV6-5; J: TRBJ2-2; length: 13; DNA: TGTGCCAGCAGTTACGAGGTCACCGGGGAGCTGTTTTTT; CDR3: CASSYEVTGELFF